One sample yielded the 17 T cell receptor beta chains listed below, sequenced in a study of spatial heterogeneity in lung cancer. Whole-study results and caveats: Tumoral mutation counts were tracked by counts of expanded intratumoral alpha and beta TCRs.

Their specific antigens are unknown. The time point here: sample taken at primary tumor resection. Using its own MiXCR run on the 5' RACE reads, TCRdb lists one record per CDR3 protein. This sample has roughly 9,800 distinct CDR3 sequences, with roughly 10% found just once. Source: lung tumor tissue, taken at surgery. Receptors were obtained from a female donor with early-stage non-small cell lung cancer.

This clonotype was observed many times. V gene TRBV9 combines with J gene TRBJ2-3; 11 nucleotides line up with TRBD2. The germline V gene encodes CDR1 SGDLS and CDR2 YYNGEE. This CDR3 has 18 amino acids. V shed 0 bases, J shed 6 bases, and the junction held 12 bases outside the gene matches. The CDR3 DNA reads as TGTGCCAGCAGCGTAGCTACGTCTAGCGGGGGGCCCATCGATACGCAGTATTTT. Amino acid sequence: CASSVATSSGGPIDTQYF. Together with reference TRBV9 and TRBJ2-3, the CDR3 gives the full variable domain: DSGVTQTPKHLITATGQRVTLRCSPRSGDLSVYWYQQSLDQGLQFLIQYYNGEERAKGNILERFSAQQFPDLHSELNLSSLELGDSALYFCASSVATSSGGPIDTQYFGPGTRLTVL.

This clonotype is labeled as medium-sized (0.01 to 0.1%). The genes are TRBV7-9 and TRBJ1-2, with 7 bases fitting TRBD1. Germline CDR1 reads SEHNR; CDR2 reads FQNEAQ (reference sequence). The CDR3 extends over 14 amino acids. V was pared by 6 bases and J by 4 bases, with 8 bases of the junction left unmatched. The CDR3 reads CASSPGTAFYGYTF. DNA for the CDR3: TGTGCCAGCAGTCCCGGGACAGCCTTCTATGGCTACACCTTC.

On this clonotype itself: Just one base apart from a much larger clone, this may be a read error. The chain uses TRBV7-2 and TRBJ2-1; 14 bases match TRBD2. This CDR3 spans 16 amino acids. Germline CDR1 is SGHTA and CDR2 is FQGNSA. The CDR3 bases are TGTGCCGGCAGCATCCGACTAGCGGGAGGGCACAATGAGCAGTTCTTC. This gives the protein CAGSIRLAGGHNEQFF. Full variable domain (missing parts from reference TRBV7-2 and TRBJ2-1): GAGVSQSPSNKVTEKGKDVELRCDPISGHTALYWYRQSLGQGLEFLIYFQGNSAPDKSGLPSDRFSAERTGGSVSTLTIQRTQQEDSAVYLCAGSIRLAGGHNEQFFGPGTRLTVL.

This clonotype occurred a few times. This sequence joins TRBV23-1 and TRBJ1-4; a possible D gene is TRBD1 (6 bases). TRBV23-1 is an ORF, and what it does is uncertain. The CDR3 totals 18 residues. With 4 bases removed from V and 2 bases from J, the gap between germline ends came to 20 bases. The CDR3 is CASSPPGDRRTTNEKLFF. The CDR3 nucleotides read TGCGCCAGCAGTCCGCCCGGCGACAGGAGGACGACTAATGAAAAACTGTTTTTT.

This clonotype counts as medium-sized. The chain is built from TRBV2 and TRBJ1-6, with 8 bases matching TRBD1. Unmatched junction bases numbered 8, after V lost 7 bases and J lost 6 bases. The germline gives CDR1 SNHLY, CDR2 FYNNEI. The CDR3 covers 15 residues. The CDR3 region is CASIFDRGVNSPLHF. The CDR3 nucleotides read TGTGCCAGCATATTTGACAGGGGTGTTAATTCACCCCTCCACTTT.

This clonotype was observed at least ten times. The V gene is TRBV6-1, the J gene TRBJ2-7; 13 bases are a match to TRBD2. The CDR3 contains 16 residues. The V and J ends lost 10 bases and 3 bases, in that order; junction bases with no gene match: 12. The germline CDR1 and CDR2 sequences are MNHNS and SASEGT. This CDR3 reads CATCRTSGSINYEQYF. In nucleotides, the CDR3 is TGTGCCACGTGTAGGACTAGCGGGAGTATAAACTACGAGCAGTACTTC.

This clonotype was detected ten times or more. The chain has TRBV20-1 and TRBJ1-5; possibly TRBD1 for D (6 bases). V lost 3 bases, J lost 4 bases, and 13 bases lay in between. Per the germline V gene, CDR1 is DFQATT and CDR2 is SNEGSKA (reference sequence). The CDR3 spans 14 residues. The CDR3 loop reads CSARPGHANQPQHF. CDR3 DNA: TGCAGTGCTAGGCCGGGACATGCTAATCAGCCCCAGCATTTT.

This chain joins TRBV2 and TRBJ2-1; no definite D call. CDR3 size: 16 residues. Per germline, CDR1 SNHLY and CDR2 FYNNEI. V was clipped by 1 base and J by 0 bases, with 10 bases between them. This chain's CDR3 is CASSEEGQISYNEQFF. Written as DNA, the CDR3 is TGTGCCAGCAGTGAAGAAGGCCAGATCTCCTACAATGAGCAGTTCTTC.

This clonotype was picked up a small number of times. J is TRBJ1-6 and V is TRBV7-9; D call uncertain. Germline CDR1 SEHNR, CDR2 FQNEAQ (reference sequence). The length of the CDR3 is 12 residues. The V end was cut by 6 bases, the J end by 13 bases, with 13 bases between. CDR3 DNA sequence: TGTGCCAGCAGGGCTGCCCTTCATCCCCTCCACTTT. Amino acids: CASRAALHPLHF.

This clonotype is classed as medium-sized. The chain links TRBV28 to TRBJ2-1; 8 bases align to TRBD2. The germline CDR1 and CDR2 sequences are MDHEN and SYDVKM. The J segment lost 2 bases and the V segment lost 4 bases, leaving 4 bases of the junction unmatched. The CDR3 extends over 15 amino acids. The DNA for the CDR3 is TGTGCCAGCAGTTCAGCGGGAGCCCCCTACAATGAGCAGTTCTTC. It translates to CASSSAGAPYNEQFF. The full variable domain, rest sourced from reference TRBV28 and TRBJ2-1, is DVKVTQSSRYLVKRTGEKVFLECVQDMDHENMFWYRQDPGLGLRLIYFSYDVKMKEKGDIPEGYSVSREKKERFSLILESASTNQTSMYLCASSSAGAPYNEQFFGPGTRLTVL.

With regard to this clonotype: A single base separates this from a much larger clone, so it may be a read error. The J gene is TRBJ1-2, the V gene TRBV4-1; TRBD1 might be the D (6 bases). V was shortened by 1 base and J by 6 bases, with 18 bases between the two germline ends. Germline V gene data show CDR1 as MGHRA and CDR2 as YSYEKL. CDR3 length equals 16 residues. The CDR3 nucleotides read TGCGCCAGCAGCCAAGGCAACGGGGGGCGGCCAAATGGCTACACCTTC. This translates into CASSQGNGGRPNGYTF.

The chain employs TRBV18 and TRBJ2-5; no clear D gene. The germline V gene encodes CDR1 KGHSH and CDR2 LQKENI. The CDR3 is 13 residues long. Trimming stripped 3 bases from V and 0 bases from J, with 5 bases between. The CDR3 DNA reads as TGTGCCAGCTCACCTCTAAACCAAGAGACCCAGTACTTC. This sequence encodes CASSPLNQETQYF.

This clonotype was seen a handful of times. CDR3 sequence: CASSLGTVQETQYF. The CDR3 region has the DNA TGTGCCAGCAGCTTAGGGACAGTCCAAGAGACCCAGTACTTC. This sequence joins TRBV7-9 and TRBJ2-5; D might be TRBD1 (6 bases). Germline V lookup: CDR1 SEHNR, CDR2 FQNEAQ (reference sequence). This CDR3 spans 14 amino acids. Trimming cost V 1 base and J 1 base, with 7 bases left between them.

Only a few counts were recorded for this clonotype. The CDR3, as DNA: TGCGCCAGCAGTGGACGGGGTTACACTGAAGCTTTCTTT. Amino acids: CASSGRGYTEAFF. The rearrangement uses TRBV10-2 and TRBJ1-1, with D uncertain. Germline CDR1 WSHSY, CDR2 SAAADI. The CDR3 loop spans 13 amino acids. Trimming shortened V by 4 bases and J by 3 bases, and 9 bases separated the two germline ends.

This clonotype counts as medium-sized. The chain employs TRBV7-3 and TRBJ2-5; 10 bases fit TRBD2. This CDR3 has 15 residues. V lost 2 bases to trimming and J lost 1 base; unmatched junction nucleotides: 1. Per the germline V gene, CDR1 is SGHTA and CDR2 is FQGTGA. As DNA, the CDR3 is TGTGCCAGCAGCTTAGGACTAGCGGCCCAAGAGACCCAGTACTTC. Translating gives CASSLGLAAQETQYF.

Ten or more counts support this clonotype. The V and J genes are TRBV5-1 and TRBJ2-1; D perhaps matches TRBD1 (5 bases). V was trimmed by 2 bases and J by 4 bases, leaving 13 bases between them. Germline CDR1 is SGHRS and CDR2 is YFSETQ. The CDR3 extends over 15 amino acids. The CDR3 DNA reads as TGCGCCAGCAGCTTTTCCCAGGGCGGATACAATGAGCAGTTCTTC. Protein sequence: CASSFSQGGYNEQFF. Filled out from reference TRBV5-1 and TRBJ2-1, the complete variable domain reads KAGVTQTPRYLIKTRGQQVTLSCSPISGHRSVSWYQQTPGQGLQFLFEYFSETQRNKGNFPGRFSGRQFSNSRSEMNVSTLELGDSALYLCASSFSQGGYNEQFFGPGTRLTVL.

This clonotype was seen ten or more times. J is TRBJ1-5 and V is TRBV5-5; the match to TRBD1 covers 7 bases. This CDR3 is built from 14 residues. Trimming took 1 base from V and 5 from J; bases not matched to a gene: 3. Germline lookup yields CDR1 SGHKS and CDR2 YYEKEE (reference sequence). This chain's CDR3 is CASSLLQGDQPQHF. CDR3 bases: TGTGCCAGCAGCTTGCTGCAGGGGGATCAGCCCCAGCATTTT.